The 30 T cell receptor beta chains listed next were all sequenced from one sample in a study of OX40 agonist ivuxolimab in advanced cancers. The library was built by means of the immunoSEQ multiplex PCR assay. TCRdb stores this immuneACCESS table with in-frame sequences only. Part of the clones is absent; in the studies checked, under half of the shortfall reflects unresolved V genes, and no reason is known for the rest. In all, the sample holds tens of thousands of clones, and more than 85% of those were seen once. Clones ranked in the top ten supply roughly 1.1% of the sample. The input for sequencing was CD4+ or CD8+ T cells sorted from blood, taken in a trial of the OX40 agonist ivuxolimab. These TCRs come from an adult with an advanced solid tumor such as melanoma, head and neck, liver or kidney cancer.

The genes are TRBV7-9 and TRBJ2-7, with a tentative D call TRBD2 (5 bases). Germline CDR1 is SEHNR and CDR2 is FQNEAQ (reference sequence). The length of the CDR3 is 12 residues. The ends were cut back, 5 bases at V and 1 base at J, with 6 bases in the middle. As DNA, the CDR3 is TGTGCCAGCAGCCGGGGATCCTACGAGCAGTACTTC. Amino acid sequence: CASSRGSYEQYF.

The genes are TRBV28 and TRBJ2-1; a weak D match, TRBD2 (5 bases). V lost 6 bases, J lost 8 bases, and 20 bases lay in between. Per germline, CDR1 MDHEN and CDR2 SYDVKM. The CDR3 contains 15 residues. The CDR3 reads CASRIPGLKMDEQFF. The DNA of the CDR3 is TGTGCCAGCAGAATCCCCGGACTGAAGATGGATGAGCAGTTCTTC. The full variable domain, rest sourced from reference TRBV28 and TRBJ2-1, is DVKVTQSSRYLVKRTGEKVFLECVQDMDHENMFWYRQDPGLGLRLIYFSYDVKMKEKGDIPEGYSVSREKKERFSLILESASTNQTSMYLCASRIPGLKMDEQFFGPGTRLTVL.

The rearrangement uses TRBV7-3 and TRBJ2-1; 7 bases are a match to TRBD2. This CDR3 comprises 15 residues. J lost 0 bases, V lost 2 bases, and 1 base had no gene match. Germline V CDR1 and CDR2: SGHTA, FQGTGA. The DNA of the CDR3 is TGTGCCAGCAGCTTAGCGGGAGCCTCCTACAATGAGCAGTTCTTC. Amino acids: CASSLAGASYNEQFF.

In its sample, this clone was seen a few times. V and J are TRBV4-3 and TRBJ1-2; D not resolved. The CDR3 has 14 residues. Deletions cut 1 base from V and 8 bases from J, with 14 bases between. Per germline, CDR1 LGHNA and CDR2 YSLEER. In DNA form, the CDR3 reads TGCGCCAGCAGCCAAGTTTTGGGTGGAAGAGGCTACACCTTC. Translating gives CASSQVLGGRGYTF.

V and J are TRBV2 and TRBJ2-2; D is ambiguous. V dropped 5 bases and J dropped 2 bases, with 3 bases sitting between them. Germline lookup yields CDR1 SNHLY and CDR2 FYNNEI. The CDR3 contains 12 residues. In nucleotides, the CDR3 is TGTGCCAGCAGTTTTAACACCGGGGAGCTGTTTTTT. It is translated as CASSFNTGELFF.

The gene calls are TRBV7-2 and TRBJ1-5, with D possibly TRBD1 on 5 matching bases. The CDR3 has 13 residues. Trimming left V 5 bases short and J 6 bases short, with 11 bases between. Germline V CDR1 and CDR2: SGHTA, FQGNSA. In DNA, the CDR3 is TGTGCCAGCAGCATACAGGAGGGTCAGCCCCAGCATTTT. Its translation: CASSIQEGQPQHF.

The CDR3 reads CASSSGLGRREQYF. As DNA, the CDR3 is TGTGCCAGCAGCTCGGGACTAGGTCGGAGAGAGCAGTACTTC. The genes are TRBV7-2 and TRBJ2-7; 8 nucleotides match TRBD2. This CDR3 spans 14 amino acids. After removal of 4 bases from V and 7 bases from J, the junction contained 9 bases not matched to a gene. Germline V CDR1 and CDR2: SGHTA, FQGNSA.

The V and J genes are TRBV7-8 and TRBJ2-7; no reliable D call. This CDR3 is built from 13 residues. V lost 1 base to trimming and J lost 0 bases, with 4 bases between them. Germline V gives CDR1 SGHVS, CDR2 FQNEAQ. The CDR3 sequence is CASSLDRSYEQYF. DNA for the CDR3: TGTGCCAGCAGCTTAGACCGCTCCTACGAGCAGTACTTC.

This chain's CDR3 is CASSLIGRGYSYEQYF. CDR3 bases: TGTGCCAGCAGCTTAATAGGCAGGGGCTACTCCTACGAGCAGTACTTC. This sequence joins TRBV7-3 and TRBJ2-7, with a weak D call TRBD1 (6 bases). Trimming took 1 base from V and 0 from J, leaving 13 bases between them. This CDR3 is built from 16 residues. Germline V CDR1 and CDR2: SGHTA, FQGTGA.

The chain combines TRBV30 with TRBJ2-3; D may be TRBD1 (6 bases). The CDR3 loop spans 13 amino acids. Germline values: CDR1 GTSNPN, CDR2 SVGIG (reference sequence). Trimming shortened V by 5 bases and J by 4 bases, and 13 bases separated the two germline ends. The DNA for the CDR3 is TGTGCCTGGGCCAGGGGAGATGCAGATACGCAGTATTTT. This translates into CAWARGDADTQYF.

The chain uses TRBV27 and TRBJ2-1; D remains ambiguous. Germline lookup yields CDR1 MNHEY and CDR2 SMNVEV (reference sequence). The CDR3 loop spans 9 amino acids. Trimming took off 6 bases at V and 13 bases at J, with 7 bases between the two ends. For the CDR3, the DNA is TGTGCCAGCAGCCCCAGACAGTTCTTC. Protein: CASSPRQFF.

V usage is TRBV7-2 and J usage is TRBJ1-2; D uncertain. V was shortened by 4 bases and J by 0 bases, with 9 bases between the two germline ends. CDR1 and CDR2 (germline): SGHTA, FQGNSA. The CDR3 length is 14 residues. The CDR3 reads CASSSGSANYGYTF. The CDR3 DNA reads TGTGCCAGCAGCTCCGGGAGTGCTAACTATGGCTACACCTTC.

The chain carries TRBV18 and TRBJ1-4; 8 positions agree with TRBD1. CDR3 size: 16 residues. V was clipped by 3 bases and J by 6 bases; unmatched bases: 9. Germline V gene sequence: CDR1 KGHSH, CDR2 LQKENI. The DNA of the CDR3 is TGTGCCAGCTCACCGGTTTTACAGGGGGGTGATGAAAAACTGTTTTTT. Protein: CASSPVLQGGDEKLFF.

The gene calls are TRBV9 and TRBJ2-3, with a possible D match to TRBD2 (6 bases). V dropped 0 bases and J dropped 5 bases, with 16 bases sitting between them. Germline V gene sequence: CDR1 SGDLS, CDR2 YYNGEE. The CDR3 length is 16 residues. In nucleotides, the CDR3 is TGTGCCAGCAGCGTAGGGATCCGGGAGTTCAGAGATACGCAGTATTTT. Protein product: CASSVGIREFRDTQYF.

The chain joins TRBV7-3 to TRBJ2-5, with D perhaps matching TRBD1 (5 bases). Germline assignment: CDR1 SGHTA and CDR2 FQGTGA. This CDR3 is 14 amino acids long. Trimming removed 2 bases from V and 1 base from J, with 8 bases in between. Here the CDR3 reads CASSLAGIQETQYF. The CDR3 DNA reads as TGTGCCAGCAGCTTAGCAGGGATCCAAGAGACCCAGTACTTC.

The chain couples TRBV30 to TRBJ1-2, with D unresolved. Looked up from germline, CDR1 is GTSNPN and CDR2 is SVGIG (reference sequence). The CDR3 has 11 residues. The CDR3: CAFNGFSGYTF. CDR3 DNA: TGTGCTTTTAACGGGTTCTCTGGCTACACCTTC.

The chain employs TRBV28 and TRBJ2-5; D not certain. Deletions cut 3 bases from V and 2 bases from J, with 19 bases between. Germline lookup yields CDR1 MDHEN and CDR2 SYDVKM. CDR3 length: 17 amino acids. CDR3 protein: CASSFRFVGYLQETQYF. In DNA, the CDR3 is TGTGCCAGCAGTTTTCGCTTCGTGGGGTACCTACAAGAGACCCAGTACTTC.

This clone came up a few times. The V gene is TRBV15, the J gene TRBJ1-2; D is perhaps TRBD1 (5 bases). The CDR3 runs to 14 residues. The germline V and J ends were trimmed by 1 base and 4 bases, with 10 bases remaining between them. Germline V CDR1 and CDR2: LNHNV, YYDKDF (reference sequence). CDR3 in amino acids: CATSRGGGIYGYTF. CDR3 bases: TGTGCCACCAGCAGAGGTGGGGGGATCTATGGCTACACCTTC.

This rearrangement joins TRBV4-1 to TRBJ2-1; 12 bases fit TRBD2. V lost 0 bases and J lost 7; bases outside the gene matches: 10. In germline, CDR1 is MGHRA, CDR2 YSYEKL. This CDR3 has 18 residues. The CDR3 loop reads CASSQDVTSGSGENEQFF. The CDR3 DNA follows: TGCGCCAGCAGCCAAGATGTGACTAGCGGGAGTGGGGAAAATGAGCAGTTCTTC.

The chain couples TRBV7-9 to TRBJ2-7; D not resolved. Germline loops: CDR1 SEHNR, CDR2 FQNEAQ (reference sequence). V was clipped by 5 bases and J by 4 bases, with 9 bases between them. The CDR3 contains 12 residues. The CDR3 here is CASSRSQYEQYF. CDR3 DNA: TGTGCCAGCAGCCGTTCACAATACGAGCAGTACTTC.

This clone was counted a single time. V gene TRBV5-1 combines with J gene TRBJ2-3; D perhaps matches TRBD2 (6 bases). CDR1 is SGHRS and CDR2 is YFSETQ in the germline V gene. CDR3 length: 18 residues. V was clipped by 4 bases and J by 1 base, with 22 bases between them. This chain's CDR3 is CASSPGTGSPDRTDTQYF. In DNA, the CDR3 is TGCGCCAGCAGCCCCGGGACTGGTTCCCCTGACCGCACAGATACGCAGTATTTT.

This clone was seen more than once but under ten times. The rearrangement uses TRBV6-6 and TRBJ1-4; D uncertain. V lost 2 bases and J lost 7, with 5 bases in between. CDR3 length equals 12 residues. From germline, CDR1 is MNHNY and CDR2 SVGAGI (reference sequence). The CDR3 DNA sequence: TGTGCCAGCAGTTACGAGGGTGAAAAACTGTTTTTT. As protein: CASSYEGEKLFF.

This rearrangement joins TRBV28 to TRBJ2-5; 15 nucleotides align to TRBD2. Germline V gene sequence: CDR1 MDHEN, CDR2 SYDVKM. This CDR3 is 17 amino acids long. Unmatched junction bases numbered 10, after V lost 7 bases and J lost 4 bases. The CDR3 nucleotides read TGTGCCAGCAATTCACACGGACTAGCGGGAGGGGGAGAGACCCAGTACTTC. This codes for CASNSHGLAGGGETQYF.

J is TRBJ1-6 and V is TRBV2; 7 nucleotides agree with TRBD1. Trimming at V came to 6 bases and at J to 7 bases, leaving 6 bases not matched to a gene. CDR1 and CDR2 from the germline V gene are SNHLY and FYNNEI. This CDR3 region has 14 residues. Here the CDR3 reads CASRLGTVNSPLHF. The CDR3 nucleotides are TGTGCCAGCAGATTGGGGACAGTAAATTCACCCCTCCACTTT.

The chain couples TRBV14 to TRBJ2-7, with 8 bases aligning to TRBD2. CDR1 and CDR2 (germline): SGHDN, FVKESK. The junction had 10 bases not matched to a gene; V was cut back by 0 bases and J by 6 bases. The CDR3 totals 16 residues. Written as DNA, the CDR3 is TGTGCCAGCAGCCAAGATTTCCTCGGGAGGGTAGCCGAGCAGTACTTC. Protein: CASSQDFLGRVAEQYF.

J is TRBJ2-5 and V is TRBV5-8, with 9 bases fitting TRBD2. Germline V gene lookup returns CDR1 SGHTS and CDR2 YDEGEE. Germline trimming cut 6 bases from V and 1 base from J; bases unmatched to any gene: 7. The CDR3 is 15 amino acids. The CDR3, as DNA: TGTGCCAGCAAGATAGCGGGAGTTTTCCAAGAGACCCAGTACTTC. Its translation is CASKIAGVFQETQYF.

The V gene is TRBV11-2, the J gene TRBJ2-7, with 7 bases aligning to TRBD1. The CDR3 sequence is 16 residues long. V lost 0 bases and J lost 4; bases outside the gene matches: 9. Germline CDR1 is SGHAT and CDR2 is FQNNGV. The CDR3 sequence: CASSLEVSTGVYEQYF. The CDR3 region has the DNA TGTGCCAGCAGCTTAGAAGTTAGTACAGGGGTTTACGAGCAGTACTTC. The variable domain in full, with the rest retrieved from reference TRBV11-2 and TRBJ2-7, is EAGVAQSPRYKIIEKRQSVAFWCNPISGHATLYWYQQILGQGPKLLIQFQNNGVVDDSQLPKDRFSAERLKGVDSTLKIQPAKLEDSAVYLCASSLEVSTGVYEQYFGPGTRLTVT.

This chain joins TRBV27 and TRBJ1-2, with D possibly TRBD1 on 6 matching bases. The CDR3 covers 13 residues. The ends were cut back, 5 bases at V and 8 bases at J, with 15 bases in the middle. Germline values: CDR1 MNHEY, CDR2 SMNVEV (reference sequence). In DNA form, the CDR3 reads TGTGCCAGCAGTCCCCAGGGGACAAAGGGCTACACCTTC. Protein sequence: CASSPQGTKGYTF.

With regard to this clone: Other DNA sequences in the same sample also yield this CDR3. CDR3 loop: CAWAGTLGSLSYF. In DNA, the CDR3 is TGTGCCTGGGCCGGGACCCTCGGCTCCCTGTCGTATTTT. The genes are TRBV30 and TRBJ2-3; tentatively, D is TRBD1 or TRBD2 (5 bases each). The CDR3 covers 13 residues. Trimming pared 5 bases from V and 14 bases from J, leaving 23 bases between. Germline CDR1 GTSNPN, CDR2 SVGIG (reference sequence).

In its sample, this clone was seen a few times. V and J are TRBV6-4 and TRBJ2-5; no clear D. The CDR3 length is 11 residues. CDR1 and CDR2 (germline): MRHNA, SNTAGT. The germline V and J ends were trimmed by 2 bases and 3 bases, with 1 base remaining between them. The CDR3 sequence: CASSDEETQYF. The DNA for the CDR3 is TGTGCCAGCAGTGACGAAGAGACCCAGTACTTC.